These 12 T cell receptor beta chains were all obtained from the same sample, sequenced in a study of blood T cell repertoires in COVID-19. Method: immunoSEQ multiplex PCR; TCRdb's copy keeps in-frame clones and lacks some. The sample carries about 300,000 clones, 85% recorded once. The sample comprised PBMCs or T cells enriched from blood (not recorded which). These receptors were obtained from a woman in her forties or fifties who had recovered from COVID-19.

The J gene is TRBJ1-5, the V gene TRBV2, with no clear D. CDR1 and CDR2 (germline): SNHLY, FYNNEI. The V and J ends lost 8 bases and 1 base respectively, with 15 bases between them. The CDR3 sequence is 15 residues long. CDR3 DNA sequence: TGTGCCAGCTCTGGTAGAGCACCGAGCAATCAGCCCCAGCATTTT. Translating it yields CASSGRAPSNQPQHF.

The rearrangement uses TRBV2 and TRBJ2-1; TRBD1 matches at 7 bases. The germline CDR1 and CDR2 sequences are SNHLY and FYNNEI. The trim removed 7 bases at V and 4 bases at J, leaving 13 bases unmatched. The CDR3 has 16 residues. DNA for the CDR3: TGTGCCAGCAATAATAGAATCCGGGACAGTTACAATGAGCAGTTCTTC. It is translated as CASNNRIRDSYNEQFF. Together with reference TRBV2 and TRBJ2-1, the CDR3 gives the full variable domain: EPEVTQTPSHQVTQMGQEVILRCVPISNHLYFYWYRQILGQKVEFLVSFYNNEISEKSEIFDDQFSVERPDGSNFTLKIRSTKLEDSAMYFCASNNRIRDSYNEQFFGPGTRLTVL.

V gene TRBV7-8 combines with J gene TRBJ1-3, with 7 bases identical to TRBD1. The V gene end was trimmed by 5 bases and the J gene end by 0 bases; junction bases not matched to a gene: 4. CDR3 length: 15 amino acids. Germline values: CDR1 SGHVS, CDR2 FQNEAQ. This chain's CDR3 is CASSIDRVSGNTIYF. CDR3 in DNA: TGTGCCAGCAGCATAGACAGGGTCTCTGGAAACACCATATATTTT.

The chain carries TRBV28 and TRBJ1-2; a weak D match, TRBD1 (6 bases). Deletions cut 0 bases from V and 5 bases from J, with 10 bases between. Germline V gene data show CDR1 as MDHEN and CDR2 as SYDVKM. This CDR3 is built from 14 residues. CDR3 amino acids: CASSLWDRSYGYTF. In DNA, the CDR3 is TGTGCCAGCAGTTTATGGGACAGATCTTATGGCTACACCTTC.

V and J are TRBV7-7 and TRBJ2-5, with TRBD2 matching over 14 bases. The CDR3 extends over 17 amino acids. V lost 5 bases and J lost 6; bases outside the gene matches: 11. Germline CDR1 and CDR2: SSHAT and FNYEAQ (reference sequence). CDR3 region: CASSVSAGTSGGQTQYF. CDR3 coding DNA: TGTGCCAGCAGCGTATCCGCCGGGACTAGCGGGGGACAGACCCAGTACTTC.

J is TRBJ2-5 and V is TRBV3-1 (or the pseudogene TRBV3-2); D ambiguous. Germline V gene sequence: CDR1 LGHDT, CDR2 YNNKEL (reference sequence). This CDR3 comprises 11 residues. The V and J ends lost 4 bases and 5 bases respectively, with 5 bases between them. The CDR3 sequence: CASSLRETQYF. In DNA, the CDR3 is TGTGCCAGCAGCCTTCGGGAGACCCAGTACTTC.

This chain joins TRBV5-4 and TRBJ2-7; possibly TRBD2 for D (5 bases). This CDR3 has 15 amino acids. With 4 bases removed from V and 0 bases from J, the gap between germline ends came to 14 bases. Germline CDR1 SGHNT, CDR2 YYREEE (reference sequence). The CDR3 sequence is CASSRAAGNSYEQYF. The CDR3 DNA follows: TGTGCCAGCAGCCGAGCCGCGGGTAACTCCTACGAGCAGTACTTC.

This clone was picked up many times. V gene TRBV19 combines with J gene TRBJ1-1, with TRBD1 as a possible D gene (5 bases). CDR1 and CDR2 (germline): LNHDA, SQIVND (reference sequence). The CDR3 is 14 residues long. The V end lost 6 bases, the J end lost 1 base, and 12 bases lay between the germline ends. The chain's CDR3 is CASREGRRNTEAFF. The CDR3 nucleotides are TGTGCCAGTAGGGAGGGGCGTCGGAACACTGAAGCTTTCTTT. The full variable domain, its missing parts supplied by reference TRBV19 and TRBJ1-1, is DGGITQSPKYLFRKEGQNVTLSCEQNLNHDAMYWYRQDPGQGLRLIYYSQIVNDFQKGDIAEGYSVSREKKESFPLTVTSAQKNPTAFYLCASREGRRNTEAFFGQGTRLTVV.

The V and J genes are TRBV7-9 and TRBJ2-1; 12 positions agree with TRBD2. Germline loops: CDR1 SEHNR, CDR2 FQNEAQ (reference sequence). This CDR3 comprises 16 residues. V dropped 1 base and J dropped 10; count of bases not matched to a gene: 8. The CDR3, as DNA: TGTGCCAGCAGCTTAGTAGGTTCCGGGACTAGCGGGGAGCAGTTCTTC. Amino acids: CASSLVGSGTSGEQFF.

The CDR3 nucleotides read TGTGCCAGCCGGAGGACAGGCAAACACTCCTACAATGAGCAGTTCTTC. It specifies CASRRTGKHSYNEQFF. The chain is built from TRBV25-1 and TRBJ2-1; TRBD1 matches at 7 bases. V lost 8 bases, J lost 0 bases, and 10 bases stayed unmatched. The CDR3 contains 16 residues. Looked up from germline, CDR1 is MGHDK and CDR2 is SYGVNS. Drawing the rest from reference TRBV25-1 and TRBJ2-1, the complete variable domain is EADIYQTPRYLVIGTGKKITLECSQTMGHDKMYWYQQDPGMELHLIHYSYGVNSTEKGDLSSESTVSRIRTEHFPLTLESARPSHTSQYLCASRRTGKHSYNEQFFGPGTRLTVL.

This clone has a handful of counts. Other DNA sequences from this sample encode an identical CDR3 as well. The chain joins TRBV19 to TRBJ1-1; 7 bases line up with TRBD1. Looked up from germline, CDR1 is LNHDA and CDR2 is SQIVND (reference sequence). The CDR3 contains 13 residues. The V and J ends lost 4 bases and 3 bases, in that order; junction bases with no gene match: 2. The chain's CDR3 is CASSKTGDTEAFF. The CDR3 coding sequence is TGTGCCAGTAGTAAAACAGGGGACACTGAAGCTTTCTTT.

The CDR3 DNA sequence: TGTGCCAGCAGCGCGAGAGACTCTGGGGCCAACGTCCTGACTTTC. Amino acid sequence: CASSARDSGANVLTF. This sequence joins TRBV9 and TRBJ2-6; D is undetermined. The CDR3 consists of 15 residues. Germline CDR1 and CDR2: SGDLS and YYNGEE. V was cut by 3 bases and J by 0 bases, with 7 bases left in between.